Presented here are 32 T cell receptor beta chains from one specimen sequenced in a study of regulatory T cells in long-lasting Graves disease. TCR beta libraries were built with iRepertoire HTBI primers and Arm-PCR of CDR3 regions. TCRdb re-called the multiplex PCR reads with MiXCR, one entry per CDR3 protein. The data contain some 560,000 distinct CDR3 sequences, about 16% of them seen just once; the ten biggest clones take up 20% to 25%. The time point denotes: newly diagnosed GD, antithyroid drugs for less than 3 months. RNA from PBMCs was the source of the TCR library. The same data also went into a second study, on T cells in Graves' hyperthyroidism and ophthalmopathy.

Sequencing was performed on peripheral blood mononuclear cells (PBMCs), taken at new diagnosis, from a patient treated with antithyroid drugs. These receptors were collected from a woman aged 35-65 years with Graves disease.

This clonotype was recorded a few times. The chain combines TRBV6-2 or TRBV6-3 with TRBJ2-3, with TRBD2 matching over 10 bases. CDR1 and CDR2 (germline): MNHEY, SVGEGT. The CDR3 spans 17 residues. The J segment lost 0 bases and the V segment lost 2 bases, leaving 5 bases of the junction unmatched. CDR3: CASSYGLAGASTDTQYF. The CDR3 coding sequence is TGTGCCAGCAGTTACGGGCTAGCGGGGGCCAGCACAGATACGCAGTATTTT.

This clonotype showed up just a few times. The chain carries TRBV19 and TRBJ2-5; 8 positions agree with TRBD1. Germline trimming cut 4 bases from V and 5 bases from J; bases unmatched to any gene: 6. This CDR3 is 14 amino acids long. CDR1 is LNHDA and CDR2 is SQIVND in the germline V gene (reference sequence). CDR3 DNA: TGTGCCAGTAGTACTAGACAGGGGAGGGAGACCCAGTACTTC. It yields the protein CASSTRQGRETQYF.

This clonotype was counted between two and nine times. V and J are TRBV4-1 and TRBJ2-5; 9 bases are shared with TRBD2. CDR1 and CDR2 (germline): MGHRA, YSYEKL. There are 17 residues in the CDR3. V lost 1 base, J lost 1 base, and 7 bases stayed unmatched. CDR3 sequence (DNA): TGCGCCAGCAGCCAAGTGTTAGCGGGGGTGCTCCAAGAGACCCAGTACTTC. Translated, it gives CASSQVLAGVLQETQYF.

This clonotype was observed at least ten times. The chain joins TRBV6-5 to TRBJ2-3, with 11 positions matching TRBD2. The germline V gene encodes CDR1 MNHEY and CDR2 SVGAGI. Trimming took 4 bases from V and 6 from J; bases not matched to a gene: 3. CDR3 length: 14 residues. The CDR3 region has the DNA TGTGCCAGCAGTTTTAGCGGGGGGGATGATACGCAGTATTTT. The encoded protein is CASSFSGGDDTQYF.

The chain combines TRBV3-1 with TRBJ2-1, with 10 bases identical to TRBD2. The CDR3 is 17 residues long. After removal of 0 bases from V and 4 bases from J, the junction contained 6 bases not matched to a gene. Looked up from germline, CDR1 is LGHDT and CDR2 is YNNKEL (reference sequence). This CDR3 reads CASSQELLAGAYNEQFF. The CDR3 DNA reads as TGTGCCAGCAGCCAAGAGCTCCTAGCGGGGGCTTACAATGAGCAGTTCTTC.

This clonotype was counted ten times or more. Here the CDR3 reads CASSSGTGLGSEQFF. Written as DNA, the CDR3 is TGTGCCAGCTCTTCCGGGACAGGGCTTGGTTCTGAGCAGTTCTTC. The V gene is TRBV27, the J gene TRBJ2-1; 9 bases are a match to TRBD1. Trimming removed 8 bases from V and 9 bases from J; junction bases left unmatched: 14. There are 15 residues in the CDR3. Per germline, CDR1 MNHEY and CDR2 SMNVEV (reference sequence).

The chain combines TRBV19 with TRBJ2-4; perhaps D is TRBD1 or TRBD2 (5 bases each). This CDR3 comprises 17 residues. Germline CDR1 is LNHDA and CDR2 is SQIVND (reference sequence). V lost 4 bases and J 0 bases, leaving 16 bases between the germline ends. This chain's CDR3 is CASSRAGGTLAKNIQYF. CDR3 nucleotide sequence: TGTGCCAGTAGTAGGGCTGGGGGAACACTAGCCAAAAACATTCAGTACTTC.

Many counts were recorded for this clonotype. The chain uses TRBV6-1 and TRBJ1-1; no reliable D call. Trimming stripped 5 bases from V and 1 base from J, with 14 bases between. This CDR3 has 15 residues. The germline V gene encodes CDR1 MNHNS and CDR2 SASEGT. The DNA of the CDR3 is TGTGCCAGCAGTCGGTTTGGGGAGCCGAACACTGAAGCTTTCTTT. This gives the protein CASSRFGEPNTEAFF.

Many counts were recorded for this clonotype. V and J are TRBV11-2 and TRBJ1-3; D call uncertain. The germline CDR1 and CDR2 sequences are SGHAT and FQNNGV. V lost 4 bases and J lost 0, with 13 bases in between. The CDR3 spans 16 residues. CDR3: CASSSLGPISGNTIYF. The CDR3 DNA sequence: TGTGCCAGCAGCTCCCTCGGGCCGATCTCTGGAAACACCATATATTTT.

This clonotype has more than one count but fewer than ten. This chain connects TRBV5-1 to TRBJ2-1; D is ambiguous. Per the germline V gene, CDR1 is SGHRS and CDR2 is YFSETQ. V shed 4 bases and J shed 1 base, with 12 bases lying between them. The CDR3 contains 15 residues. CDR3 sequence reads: CASSPEPGSYNEQFF. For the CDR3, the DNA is TGCGCCAGCAGCCCGGAACCAGGATCCTACAATGAGCAGTTCTTC.

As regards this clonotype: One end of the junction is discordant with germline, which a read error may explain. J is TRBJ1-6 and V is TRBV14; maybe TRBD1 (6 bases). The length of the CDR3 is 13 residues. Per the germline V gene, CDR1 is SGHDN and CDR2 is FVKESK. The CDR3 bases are TGTGCCAGCAGACAAGTATCAGGGGCACCCCTCCACTTT. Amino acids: CASRQVSGAPLHF. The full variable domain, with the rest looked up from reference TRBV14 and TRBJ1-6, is EAGVTQFPSHSVIEKGQTVTLRCDPISGHDNLYWYRRVMGKEIKFLLHFVKESKQDESGMPNNRFLAERTGGTYSTLKVQPAELEDSGVYFCASRQVSGAPLHFGNGTRLTVT.

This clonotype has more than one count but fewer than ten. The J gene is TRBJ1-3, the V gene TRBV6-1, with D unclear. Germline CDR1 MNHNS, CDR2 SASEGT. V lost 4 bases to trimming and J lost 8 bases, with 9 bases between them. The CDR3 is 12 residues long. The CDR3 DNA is TGTGCCAGCAGTGTGGCGGGAGACACCATATATTTT. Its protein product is CASSVAGDTIYF.

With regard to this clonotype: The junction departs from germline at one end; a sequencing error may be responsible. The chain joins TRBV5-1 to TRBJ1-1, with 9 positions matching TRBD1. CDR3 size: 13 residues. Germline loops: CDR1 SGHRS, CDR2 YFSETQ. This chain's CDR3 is CASSWDRVTGAFF. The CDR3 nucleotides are TGCGCCAGCAGCTGGGACAGGGTAACTGGAGCTTTCTTT.

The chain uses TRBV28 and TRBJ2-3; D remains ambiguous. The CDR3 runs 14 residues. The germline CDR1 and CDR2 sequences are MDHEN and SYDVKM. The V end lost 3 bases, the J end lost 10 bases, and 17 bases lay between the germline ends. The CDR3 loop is CASSFELSNRAQYF. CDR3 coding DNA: TGTGCCAGCAGTTTTGAGTTGAGCAACCGGGCGCAGTATTTT. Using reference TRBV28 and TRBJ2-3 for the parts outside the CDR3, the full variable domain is DVKVTQSSRYLVKRTGEKVFLECVQDMDHENMFWYRQDPGLGLRLIYFSYDVKMKEKGDIPEGYSVSREKKERFSLILESASTNQTSMYLCASSFELSNRAQYFGPGTRLTVL.

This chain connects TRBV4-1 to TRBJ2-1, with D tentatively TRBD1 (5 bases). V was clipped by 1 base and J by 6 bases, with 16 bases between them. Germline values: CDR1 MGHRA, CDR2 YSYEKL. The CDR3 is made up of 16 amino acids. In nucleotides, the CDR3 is TGCGCCAGCAGCCAAGGTTGGGGCACCCCGGGCAATGAGCAGTTCTTC. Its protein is CASSQGWGTPGNEQFF.

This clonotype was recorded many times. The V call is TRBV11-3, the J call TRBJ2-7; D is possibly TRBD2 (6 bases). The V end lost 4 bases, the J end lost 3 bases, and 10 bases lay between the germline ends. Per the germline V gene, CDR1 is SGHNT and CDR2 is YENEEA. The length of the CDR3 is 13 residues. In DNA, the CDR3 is TGTGCCAGCAGCTCACTAGCAGGCTACGAGCAGTACTTC. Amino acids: CASSSLAGYEQYF. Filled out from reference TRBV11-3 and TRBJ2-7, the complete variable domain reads EAGVVQSPRYKIIEKKQPVAFWCNPISGHNTLYWYLQNLGQGPELLIRYENEEAVDDSQLPKDRFSAERLKGVDSTLKIQPAELGDSAVYLCASSSLAGYEQYFGPGTRLTVT.

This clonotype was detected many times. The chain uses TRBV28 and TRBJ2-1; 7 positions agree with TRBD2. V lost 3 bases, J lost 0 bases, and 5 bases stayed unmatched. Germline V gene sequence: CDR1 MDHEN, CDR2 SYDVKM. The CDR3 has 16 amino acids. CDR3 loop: CASSLGGTSSYNEQFF. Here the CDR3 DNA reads TGTGCCAGCAGTTTGGGGGGGACGAGCTCCTACAATGAGCAGTTCTTC.

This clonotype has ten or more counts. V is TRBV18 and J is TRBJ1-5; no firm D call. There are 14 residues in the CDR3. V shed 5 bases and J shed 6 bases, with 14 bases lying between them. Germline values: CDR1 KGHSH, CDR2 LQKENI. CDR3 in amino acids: CASSKESVGQPQHF. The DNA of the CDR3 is TGTGCCAGCTCAAAGGAATCGGTGGGTCAGCCCCAGCATTTT.

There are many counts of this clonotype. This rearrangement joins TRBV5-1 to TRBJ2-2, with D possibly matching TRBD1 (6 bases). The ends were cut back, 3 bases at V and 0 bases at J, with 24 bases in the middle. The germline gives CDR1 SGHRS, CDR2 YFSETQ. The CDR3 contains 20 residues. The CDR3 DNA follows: TGCGCCAGCAGCTATAGATTTTCCGTCGCAGGGGCGCCGAACACCGGGGAGCTGTTTTTT. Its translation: CASSYRFSVAGAPNTGELFF. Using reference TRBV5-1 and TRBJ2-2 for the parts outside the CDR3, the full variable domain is KAGVTQTPRYLIKTRGQQVTLSCSPISGHRSVSWYQQTPGQGLQFLFEYFSETQRNKGNFPGRFSGRQFSNSRSEMNVSTLELGDSALYLCASSYRFSVAGAPNTGELFFGEGSRLTVL.

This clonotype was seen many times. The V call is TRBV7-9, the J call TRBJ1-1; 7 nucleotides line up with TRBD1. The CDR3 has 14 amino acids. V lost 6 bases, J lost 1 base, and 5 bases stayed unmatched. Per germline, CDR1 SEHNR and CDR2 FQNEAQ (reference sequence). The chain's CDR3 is CASSLQGPNTEAFF. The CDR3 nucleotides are TGTGCCAGCAGTTTACAGGGGCCGAACACTGAAGCTTTCTTT.

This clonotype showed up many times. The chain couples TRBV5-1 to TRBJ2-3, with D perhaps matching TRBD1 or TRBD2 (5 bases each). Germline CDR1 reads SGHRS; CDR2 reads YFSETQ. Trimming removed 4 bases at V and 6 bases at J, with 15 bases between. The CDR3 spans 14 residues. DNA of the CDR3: TGCGCCAGCAGCGCCGGGACCCCGGGGGATACGCAGTATTTT. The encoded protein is CASSAGTPGDTQYF.

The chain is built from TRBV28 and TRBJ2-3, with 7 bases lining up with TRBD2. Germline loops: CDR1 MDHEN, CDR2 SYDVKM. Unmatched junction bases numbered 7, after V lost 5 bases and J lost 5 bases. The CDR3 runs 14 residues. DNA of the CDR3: TGTGCCAGCAGTCTCGGGAGGACGATAGATACGCAGTATTTT. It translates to CASSLGRTIDTQYF.

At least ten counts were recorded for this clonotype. This CDR3 reads CASTPPSSYNEQFF. The CDR3 nucleotides read TGTGCCAGCACCCCGCCAAGCTCCTACAATGAGCAGTTCTTC. The V gene is TRBV28, the J gene TRBJ2-1; D is unresolved. The V end lost 7 bases, the J end lost 0 bases, and 10 bases lay between the germline ends. Germline assignment: CDR1 MDHEN and CDR2 SYDVKM. The CDR3 is 14 residues long.

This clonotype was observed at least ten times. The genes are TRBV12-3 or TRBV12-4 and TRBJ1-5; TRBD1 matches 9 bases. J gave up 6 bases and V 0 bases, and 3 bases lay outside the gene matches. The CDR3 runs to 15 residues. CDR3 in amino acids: CASSLAGQGSQPQHF. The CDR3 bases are TGTGCCAGCAGTTTAGCGGGACAGGGAAGTCAGCCCCAGCATTTT.

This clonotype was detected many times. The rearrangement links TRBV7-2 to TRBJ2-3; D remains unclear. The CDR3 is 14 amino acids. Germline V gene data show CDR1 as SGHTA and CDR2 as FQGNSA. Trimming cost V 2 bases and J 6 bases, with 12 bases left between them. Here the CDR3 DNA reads TGTGCCAGCAGCTTAAACCCACTCTCTGATACGCAGTATTTT. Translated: CASSLNPLSDTQYF. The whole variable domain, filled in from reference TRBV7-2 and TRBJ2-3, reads GAGVSQSPSNKVTEKGKDVELRCDPISGHTALYWYRQSLGQGLEFLIYFQGNSAPDKSGLPSDRFSAERTGGSVSTLTIQRTQQEDSAVYLCASSLNPLSDTQYFGPGTRLTVL.

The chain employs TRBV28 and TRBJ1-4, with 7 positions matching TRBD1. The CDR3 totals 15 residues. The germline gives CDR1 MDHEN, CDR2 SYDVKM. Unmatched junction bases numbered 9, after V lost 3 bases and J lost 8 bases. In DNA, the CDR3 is TGTGCCAGCAGTTTGCAAACAGGGGCCGGGGAAAAACTGTTTTTT. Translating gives CASSLQTGAGEKLFF.

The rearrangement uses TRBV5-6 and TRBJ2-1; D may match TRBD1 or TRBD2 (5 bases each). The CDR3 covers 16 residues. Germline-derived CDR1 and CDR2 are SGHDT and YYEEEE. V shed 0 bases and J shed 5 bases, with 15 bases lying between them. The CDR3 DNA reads TGTGCCAGCAGCTTGGTGGGGACGGTCATCGACAATGAGCAGTTCTTC. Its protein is CASSLVGTVIDNEQFF.

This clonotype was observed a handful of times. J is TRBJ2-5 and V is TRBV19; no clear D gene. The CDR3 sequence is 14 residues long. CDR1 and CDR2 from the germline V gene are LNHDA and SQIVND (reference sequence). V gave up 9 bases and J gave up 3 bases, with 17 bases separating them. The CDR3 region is CASRSAQAKETQYF. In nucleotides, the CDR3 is TGTGCCAGCCGAAGTGCTCAGGCGAAAGAGACCCAGTACTTC.

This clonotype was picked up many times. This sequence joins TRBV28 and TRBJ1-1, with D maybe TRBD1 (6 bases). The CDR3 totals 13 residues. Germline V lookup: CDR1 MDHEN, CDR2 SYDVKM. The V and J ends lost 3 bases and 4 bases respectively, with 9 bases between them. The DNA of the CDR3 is TGTGCCAGCAGTTTGGGCAGGGGCACTGAAGCTTTCTTT. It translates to CASSLGRGTEAFF.

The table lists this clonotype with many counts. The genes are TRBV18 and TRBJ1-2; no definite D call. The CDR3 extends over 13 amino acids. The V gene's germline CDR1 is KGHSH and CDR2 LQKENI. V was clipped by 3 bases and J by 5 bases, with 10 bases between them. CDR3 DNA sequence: TGTGCCAGCTCACCGTGGCAGGAATATGGCTACACCTTC. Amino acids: CASSPWQEYGYTF.

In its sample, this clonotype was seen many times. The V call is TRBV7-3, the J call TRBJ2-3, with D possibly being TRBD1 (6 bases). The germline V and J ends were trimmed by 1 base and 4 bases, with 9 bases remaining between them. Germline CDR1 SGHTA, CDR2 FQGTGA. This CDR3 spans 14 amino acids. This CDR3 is CASSLRTVADTQYF. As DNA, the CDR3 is TGTGCCAGCAGCTTAAGGACAGTCGCAGATACGCAGTATTTT.

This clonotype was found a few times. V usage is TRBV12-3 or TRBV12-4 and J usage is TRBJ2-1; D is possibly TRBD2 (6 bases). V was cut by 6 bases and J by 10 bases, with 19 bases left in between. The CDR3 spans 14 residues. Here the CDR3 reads CASSPGTPAGEQFF. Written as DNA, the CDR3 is TGTGCCAGCAGCCCCGGGACTCCCGCCGGGGAGCAGTTCTTC.